Following are 15 T cell receptor beta chains from one sample sequenced in a study of response to subunit inactivated influenza vaccine. A single record per CDR3 protein comes from TCRdb applying MiXCR to the RT-PCR reads. The table has approximately 500,000 distinct CDR3 sequences, 20% to 25% seen once. These sequences were also reported in another study, on T cells expressing NK-cell markers. In that study: Libraries used 5'RACE template switching adding universal primer site and UMIs.

The sample in question was CD4+ T cells sorted from PBMCs, obtained about 13 days after vaccination. Every receptor here comes from a man in his forties or fifties who received an inactivated influenza vaccine.

This clonotype was observed a few times. The V gene is TRBV3-1, the J gene TRBJ2-5; D assignment may be TRBD1 or TRBD2 (5 bases each). This CDR3 has 18 residues. Germline assignment: CDR1 LGHDT and CDR2 YNNKEL (reference sequence). Trimming took 1 base from V and 3 from J, leaving 21 bases between them. CDR3 residues: CASSQGYRGAGVKETQYF. CDR3 nucleotide sequence: TGTGCCAGCAGCCAAGGCTATAGAGGGGCCGGGGTTAAAGAGACCCAGTACTTC.

The rearrangement uses TRBV7-3 and TRBJ2-3; D not resolved. The germline V gene has CDR1 SGHTA and CDR2 FQGTGA. The CDR3 runs 13 residues. V lost 4 bases and J lost 4, with 9 bases in between. CDR3 region: CASSSFIADTQYF. For the CDR3, the DNA is TGTGCCAGCAGCTCATTTATTGCAGATACGCAGTATTTT.

This clonotype was seen more than once but under ten times. This chain uses TRBV12-3 or TRBV12-4 with TRBJ1-4; D unclear. V lost 6 bases and J lost 7, with 15 bases in between. The CDR3 has 14 amino acids. Here the CDR3 DNA reads TGTGCCAGCAGCCAGCACCCGGCTAGTGAAAAACTGTTTTTT. This codes for CASSQHPASEKLFF.

The rearrangement joins TRBV6-2 or TRBV6-3 to TRBJ2-5, with TRBD2 matching 11 bases. V lost 4 bases and J lost 2; bases outside the gene matches: 3. The CDR3 covers 15 residues. CDR1 MNHEY and CDR2 SVGEGT come from the germline V gene. The DNA of the CDR3 is TGTGCCAGCAGTTTCACTAGCGGGGGACAAGAGACCCAGTACTTC. Translated: CASSFTSGGQETQYF.

The chain carries TRBV29-1 and TRBJ2-5; D call uncertain. Germline V lookup: CDR1 SQVTM, CDR2 ANQGSEA. The CDR3 is 15 amino acids. CDR3 protein: CSAGGFQSLQETQYF. The CDR3 nucleotides read TGCAGTGCCGGCGGATTTCAGAGTTTACAAGAGACCCAGTACTTC. Complete variable domain (other parts from reference TRBV29-1 and TRBJ2-5): SAVISQKPSRDICQRGTSLTIQCQVDSQVTMMFWYRQQPGQSLTLIATANQGSEATYESGFVIDKFPISRPNLTFSTLTVSNMSPEDSSIYLCSAGGFQSLQETQYFGPGTRLLVL.

This clonotype was detected a few times. The chain links TRBV7-2 to TRBJ2-5; 13 bases map to TRBD2. The CDR3 length is 17 residues. After removal of 3 bases from V and 4 bases from J, the junction contained 8 bases not matched to a gene. Germline CDR1 reads SGHTA; CDR2 reads FQGNSA. The CDR3 protein is CASSLTGTSGILETQYF. The CDR3 DNA is TGTGCCAGCAGCTTGACCGGGACTAGCGGGATTTTAGAGACCCAGTACTTC.

This clonotype has more than one count but fewer than ten. In nucleotides, the CDR3 is TGCGCCAGCAGCCCCACTATCGGGTCCCTCCACTTT. This gives the protein CASSPTIGSLHF. The rearrangement links TRBV4-1 to TRBJ1-6, with no clear D. Trimming removed 4 bases at V and 14 bases at J, with 12 bases between. Germline CDR1 and CDR2: MGHRA and YSYEKL. There are 12 residues in the CDR3.

The rearrangement joins TRBV9 to TRBJ1-1, with D possibly TRBD1 on 5 matching bases. V shed 0 bases and J shed 5 bases, with 11 bases lying between them. The V gene's germline CDR1 is SGDLS and CDR2 YYNGEE. The CDR3 is 14 amino acids. The DNA for the CDR3 is TGTGCCAGCAGCGTAGAGGGGCGGGGAACTGAAGCTTTCTTT. Its translation: CASSVEGRGTEAFF.

This clonotype was seen more than once but under ten times. The chain recombines TRBV19 with TRBJ2-2; D is possibly TRBD1 (5 bases). The CDR3 sequence is 16 residues long. Trimming removed 3 bases at V and 0 bases at J, with 11 bases between. Germline V lookup: CDR1 LNHDA, CDR2 SQIVND (reference sequence). CDR3: CASSIFWGANTGELFF. CDR3 coding DNA: TGTGCCAGTAGTATTTTTTGGGGCGCGAACACCGGGGAGCTGTTTTTT.

V gene TRBV4-2 combines with J gene TRBJ1-2, with a tentative D call TRBD1 (6 bases). The V end was cut by 0 bases, the J end by 3 bases, with 23 bases between. This CDR3 is built from 19 residues. CDR1 is LGHNA and CDR2 is YNFKEQ in the germline V gene. The CDR3 protein is CASSQDLRADSRQDYGYTF. The DNA of the CDR3 is TGTGCCAGCAGCCAAGACCTCCGAGCGGACAGTCGTCAGGACTATGGCTACACCTTC.

The chain has TRBV5-6 and TRBJ1-6; TRBD1 matches at 8 bases. CDR3 length equals 15 residues. The trim removed 5 bases at V and 9 bases at J, leaving 10 bases unmatched. Germline V gene sequence: CDR1 SGHDT, CDR2 YYEEEE. The chain's CDR3 is CASSWSGTGLSPLHF. The CDR3 nucleotides are TGTGCCAGCAGTTGGTCCGGGACAGGACTTTCACCCCTCCACTTT.

The chain is built from TRBV24-1 and TRBJ2-1, with TRBD2 matching over 12 bases. The CDR3 extends over 15 amino acids. J lost 6 bases, V lost 9 bases, and 8 bases had no gene match. Germline lookup yields CDR1 KGHDR and CDR2 SFDVKD. The CDR3 is CATALRTSGINEQFF. In nucleotides, the CDR3 is TGTGCCACCGCCCTACGGACTAGCGGGATCAATGAGCAGTTCTTC.

Ten or more counts support this clonotype. This rearrangement joins TRBV28 to TRBJ2-3, with 8 bases identical to TRBD2. Germline V gives CDR1 MDHEN, CDR2 SYDVKM. The trim removed 9 bases at V and 1 base at J, leaving 12 bases unmatched. The length of the CDR3 is 16 residues. The CDR3 protein is CASRFARGGGTDTQYF. DNA of the CDR3: TGTGCCAGTCGCTTCGCTCGGGGGGGAGGCACAGATACGCAGTATTTT. The full variable domain, with the rest looked up from reference TRBV28 and TRBJ2-3, is DVKVTQSSRYLVKRTGEKVFLECVQDMDHENMFWYRQDPGLGLRLIYFSYDVKMKEKGDIPEGYSVSREKKERFSLILESASTNQTSMYLCASRFARGGGTDTQYFGPGTRLTVL.

This clonotype has just a few counts. This chain uses TRBV12-3 or TRBV12-4 with TRBJ1-1, with TRBD1 as a possible D gene (5 bases). The CDR3 length is 14 residues. Between the trimmed V and J ends, which lost 0 bases and 6 bases, there was a span of 11 bases. The CDR3 DNA follows: TGTGCCAGCAGTTTAGCAGGGGCCGCCGCTGAAGCTTTCTTT. It is translated as CASSLAGAAAEAFF.

CDR3 residues: CSAIEGAGFYEQYF. The DNA for the CDR3 is TGCAGTGCTATCGAGGGGGCCGGCTTCTACGAGCAGTACTTC. This chain uses TRBV20-1 with TRBJ2-7, with 7 nucleotides matching TRBD1. Germline CDR1 reads DFQATT; CDR2 reads SNEGSKA (reference sequence). The CDR3 has 14 amino acids. Unmatched junction bases numbered 9, after V lost 4 bases and J lost 3 bases.